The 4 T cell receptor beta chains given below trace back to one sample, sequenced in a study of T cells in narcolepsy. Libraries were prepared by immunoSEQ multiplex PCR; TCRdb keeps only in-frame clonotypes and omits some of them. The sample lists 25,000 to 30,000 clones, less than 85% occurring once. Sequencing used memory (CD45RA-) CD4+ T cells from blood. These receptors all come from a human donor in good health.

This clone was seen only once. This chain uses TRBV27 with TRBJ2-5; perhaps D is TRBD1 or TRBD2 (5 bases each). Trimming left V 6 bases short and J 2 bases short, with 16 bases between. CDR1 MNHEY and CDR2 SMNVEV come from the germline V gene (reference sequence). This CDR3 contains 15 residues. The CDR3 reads CASSSTGAGQETQYF. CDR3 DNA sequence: TGTGCCAGCAGCAGCACTGGGGCGGGTCAAGAGACCCAGTACTTC.

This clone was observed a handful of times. The CDR3: CASSFGGGQPQHF. Written as DNA, the CDR3 is TGTGCCAGTAGTTTCGGGGGCGGTCAGCCCCAGCATTTT. The chain joins TRBV19 to TRBJ1-5; weak D call: TRBD1 (6 bases). CDR1 is LNHDA and CDR2 is SQIVND in the germline V gene (reference sequence). V lost 5 bases, J lost 6 bases, and 11 bases lay in between. CDR3 size: 13 residues.

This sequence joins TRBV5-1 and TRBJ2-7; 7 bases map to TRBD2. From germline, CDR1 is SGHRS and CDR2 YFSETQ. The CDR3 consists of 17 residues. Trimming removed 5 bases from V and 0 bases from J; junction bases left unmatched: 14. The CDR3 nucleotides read TGCGCCAGCAGGAAACCCGGGCTAGCGGACCACTCCTACGAGCAGTACTTC. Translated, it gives CASRKPGLADHSYEQYF.

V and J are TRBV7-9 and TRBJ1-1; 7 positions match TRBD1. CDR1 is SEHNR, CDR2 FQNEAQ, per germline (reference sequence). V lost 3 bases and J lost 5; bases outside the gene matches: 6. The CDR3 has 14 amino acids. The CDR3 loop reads CASSFGRGRTEAFF. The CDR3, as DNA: TGTGCCAGCAGCTTTGGGAGGGGGCGGACTGAAGCTTTCTTT.